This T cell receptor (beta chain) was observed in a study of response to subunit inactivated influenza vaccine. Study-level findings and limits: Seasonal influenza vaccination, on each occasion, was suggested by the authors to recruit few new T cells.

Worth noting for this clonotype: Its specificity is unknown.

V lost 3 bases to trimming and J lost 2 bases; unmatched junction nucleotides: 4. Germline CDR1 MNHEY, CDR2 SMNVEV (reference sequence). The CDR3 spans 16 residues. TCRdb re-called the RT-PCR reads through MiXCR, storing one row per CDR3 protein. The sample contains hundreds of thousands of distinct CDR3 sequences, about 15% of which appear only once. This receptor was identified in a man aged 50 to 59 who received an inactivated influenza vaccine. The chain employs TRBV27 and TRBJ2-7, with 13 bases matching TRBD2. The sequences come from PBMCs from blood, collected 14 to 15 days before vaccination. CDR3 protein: CASSFLGLAGTYEQYF. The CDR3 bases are TGTGCCAGCAGTTTCCTGGGACTAGCGGGAACCTACGAGCAGTACTTC.